This note documents a single T cell receptor beta chain sequence. This specimen belongs to a study of blood T cell repertoires in COVID-19. Looking at the study overall: Acute-phase and convalescent COVID-19 samples originated in the United States, Italy and Spain. PBMCs, B-cell-depleted T cells, or T cells provided the cDNA or gDNA that made up the material.

Data came from immunoSEQ multiplex PCR; TCRdb stores just in-frame clones and leaves some out. The sample holds roughly 55,000 clones, almost 80% seen once. The CDR3 has 12 amino acids. Germline V gene lookup returns CDR1 MDHEN and CDR2 SYDVKM. Trimming cost V 2 bases and J 11 bases, with 12 bases left between them. The V gene is TRBV28, the J gene TRBJ2-5; D not certain. The source is an elderly man with acute or convalescent COVID-19. The sample taken for sequencing was peripheral blood. The CDR3 sequence is CASSLNWASQYF. The CDR3 DNA sequence: TGTGCCAGCAGTTTAAATTGGGCTTCGCAGTACTTC.